These 14 T cell receptor beta chains share one sample of origin, sequenced in a study of cytomegalovirus exposure and HLA in healthy donors. The PCR was carried out with 60 Vbeta primers and 13 Jbeta primers. Method: immunoSEQ multiplex PCR; TCRdb's copy keeps in-frame clones and lacks some. Of around 65,000 clones in the sample, almost 70% were seen once. Sequenced: PBMCs. The origin of the receptors is a man in his forties in good health and CMV-seropositive.

This clone occurred a few times. This sequence joins TRBV5-1 and TRBJ2-5; TRBD2 matches at 9 bases. The CDR3 is 14 amino acids. Trimming cost V 4 bases and J 3 bases; bases outside gene matches: 4. Looked up from germline, CDR1 is SGHRS and CDR2 is YFSETQ. This CDR3 reads CASSRVAGEETQYF. CDR3 nucleotides: TGCGCCAGCAGCCGGGTAGCGGGAGAAGAGACCCAGTACTTC.

This chain uses TRBV7-8 with TRBJ1-4; 8 bases align to TRBD1. Germline CDR1 reads SGHVS; CDR2 reads FQNEAQ. V shed 0 bases and J 12 bases; nucleotides not matched to a gene: 9. The CDR3 extends over 15 amino acids. CDR3: CASSLAYRGEGELFF. The DNA of the CDR3 is TGTGCCAGCAGCTTAGCGTACAGGGGGGAAGGAGAACTGTTTTTT.

This chain connects TRBV29-1 to TRBJ2-5, with 9 bases identical to TRBD2. CDR1 and CDR2 (germline): SQVTM, ANQGSEA. There are 14 residues in the CDR3. V was clipped by 6 bases and J by 0 bases; unmatched bases: 5. CDR3 sequence (DNA): TGCAGCGTCGTTAGCGGGAGTTACCAAGAGACCCAGTACTTC. Translating it yields CSVVSGSYQETQYF.

This clone was detected ten times or more. The gene calls are TRBV5-6 and TRBJ1-1, with TRBD1 as a possible D gene (6 bases). From germline, CDR1 is SGHDT and CDR2 YYEEEE. V was cut by 4 bases and J by 10 bases, with 11 bases left in between. The CDR3 spans 11 residues. CDR3: CASSRDMRAFF. The CDR3 DNA sequence: TGTGCCAGCAGCCGGGACATGCGAGCTTTCTTT. The full variable domain, rest sourced from reference TRBV5-6 and TRBJ1-1, is DAGVTQSPTHLIKTRGQQVTLRCSPKSGHDTVSWYQQALGQGPQFIFQYYEEEERQRGNFPDRFSGHQFPNYSSELNVNALLLGDSALYLCASSRDMRAFFGQGTRLTVV.

The rearrangement joins TRBV5-4 to TRBJ2-5; the D gene is possibly TRBD1 (6 bases). Trimming removed 4 bases at V and 4 bases at J, with 17 bases between. CDR1 and CDR2 (germline): SGHNT, YYREEE (reference sequence). This CDR3 spans 15 amino acids. The CDR3 nucleotides are TGTGCCAGCAGCATTCCTACAGGGTTGGGAGAGACCCAGTACTTC. The encoded protein is CASSIPTGLGETQYF.

This chain connects TRBV4-1 to TRBJ2-5; 8 bases line up with TRBD1. This CDR3 is 15 amino acids long. V shed 4 bases and J 4 bases; nucleotides not matched to a gene: 8. Germline loops: CDR1 MGHRA, CDR2 YSYEKL. CDR3 DNA sequence: TGCGCCAGCAGCCCAACGACAGACAGGGGAGAGACCCAGTACTTC. Translation: CASSPTTDRGETQYF.

The CDR3 nucleotides read TGTGCCAGCAGTTCGGGTTATTCCTACAATGAGCAGTTCTTC. Translation gives CASSSGYSYNEQFF. The rearrangement joins TRBV6-1 to TRBJ2-1; no reliable D call. This CDR3 has 14 residues. Trimming left V 5 bases short and J 1 base short, with 9 bases between. The germline V gene has CDR1 MNHNS and CDR2 SASEGT.

This clone was detected only a few times. The rearrangement links TRBV10-3 to TRBJ2-7; D unclear. V was cut by 4 bases and J by 5 bases, with 9 bases left in between. The CDR3 consists of 12 residues. Germline V gene sequence: CDR1 ENHRY, CDR2 SYGVKD. The CDR3 DNA reads as TGTGCCATCAGTGTGACCCGGGACGAGCAGTACTTC. This codes for CAISVTRDEQYF.

The CDR3, as DNA: TGTGCCAGCAGTCGGGCGGGGCAGGGATACGAGCAGTACTTC. It codes for CASSRAGQGYEQYF. The chain has TRBV27 and TRBJ2-7; a possible D gene is TRBD2 (6 bases). Trimming left V 5 bases short and J 4 bases short, with 15 bases between. Germline V lookup: CDR1 MNHEY, CDR2 SMNVEV (reference sequence). This CDR3 region has 14 residues.

The chain joins TRBV7-9 to TRBJ2-1, with 7 bases that match TRBD1. The CDR3 consists of 15 residues. The germline V gene encodes CDR1 SEHNR and CDR2 FQNEAQ (reference sequence). V lost 6 bases to trimming and J lost 8 bases; unmatched junction nucleotides: 13. The CDR3 coding sequence is TGTGCCAGCAGACAAATGGACAGGTCGCCTGATGAGCAGTTCTTC. Its protein is CASRQMDRSPDEQFF.

The chain employs TRBV7-9 and TRBJ2-1; 9 nucleotides line up with TRBD2. The CDR3 runs to 15 residues. CDR1 is SEHNR, CDR2 FQNEAQ, per germline (reference sequence). V shed 11 bases and J 4 bases; nucleotides not matched to a gene: 12. As DNA, the CDR3 is TGTGCCGTCCCCAGGTCTAGCGGGAATTACAATGAGCAGTTCTTC. Translation: CAVPRSSGNYNEQFF. Looking up the rest from reference TRBV7-9 and TRBJ2-1 gives the full variable domain: DTGVSQNPRHKITKRGQNVTFRCDPISEHNRLYWYRQTLGQGPEFLTYFQNEAQLEKSRLLSDRFSAERPKGSFSTLEIQRTEQGDSAMYLCAVPRSSGNYNEQFFGPGTRLTVL.

This chain connects TRBV5-4 to TRBJ1-2, with D possibly matching TRBD1 (5 bases). CDR1 is SGHNT, CDR2 YYREEE, per germline (reference sequence). V was shortened by 3 bases and J by 1 base, with 10 bases between the two germline ends. CDR3 length: 14 residues. The CDR3 nucleotides are TGTGCCAGCAGCTACCGGGGGGGTAACTATGGCTACACCTTC. Its translation is CASSYRGGNYGYTF.

The chain uses TRBV7-2 and TRBJ2-5; D perhaps matches TRBD2 (6 bases). Germline values: CDR1 SGHTA, CDR2 FQGNSA. The ends were cut back, 1 base at V and 1 base at J, with 13 bases in the middle. The CDR3 loop spans 16 amino acids. The CDR3 nucleotides read TGTGCCAGCAGCTTAGGGATAGCGGTCCCCCAAGAGACCCAGTACTTC. Its protein is CASSLGIAVPQETQYF. The whole variable domain, filled in from reference TRBV7-2 and TRBJ2-5, reads GAGVSQSPSNKVTEKGKDVELRCDPISGHTALYWYRQSLGQGLEFLIYFQGNSAPDKSGLPSDRFSAERTGGSVSTLTIQRTQQEDSAVYLCASSLGIAVPQETQYFGPGTRLLVL.

The table lists this clone with a count of one. This chain uses TRBV7-2 with TRBJ1-5; D is possibly TRBD1 (6 bases). Germline values: CDR1 SGHTA, CDR2 FQGNSA. The CDR3 length is 15 residues. Trimming cost V 1 base and J 8 bases, with 15 bases left between them. CDR3 in DNA: TGTGCCAGCAGCTTAGAGGGGACACTGGCAAAGCCCCAGCATTTT. Translated, it gives CASSLEGTLAKPQHF.